The sequence of this T cell receptor (beta chain) was determined in a study of cytomegalovirus exposure and HLA in healthy donors. A multiplex PCR was run with 60 Vbeta primers and 13 Jbeta primers. Assay used: immunoSEQ multiplex PCR; TCRdb lists only in-frame clones, some missing. The data contain 50,000 to 65,000 clones, around 80% of them singletons. Trimming cost V 5 bases and J 0 bases, with 11 bases left between them. Germline CDR1 is MNHNY and CDR2 is SVGAGI (reference sequence). CDR3 length equals 15 residues. The specimen sequenced was PBMCs. The sequence was obtained from a woman aged 40 to 50 in good health and CMV-seropositive. This chain joins TRBV6-6 and TRBJ1-5; TRBD1 is a possible D gene (5 bases). CDR3 residues: CASSPRRGSNQPQHF. DNA for the CDR3: TGTGCCAGCAGTCCCCGGAGGGGTAGCAATCAGCCCCAGCATTTT.